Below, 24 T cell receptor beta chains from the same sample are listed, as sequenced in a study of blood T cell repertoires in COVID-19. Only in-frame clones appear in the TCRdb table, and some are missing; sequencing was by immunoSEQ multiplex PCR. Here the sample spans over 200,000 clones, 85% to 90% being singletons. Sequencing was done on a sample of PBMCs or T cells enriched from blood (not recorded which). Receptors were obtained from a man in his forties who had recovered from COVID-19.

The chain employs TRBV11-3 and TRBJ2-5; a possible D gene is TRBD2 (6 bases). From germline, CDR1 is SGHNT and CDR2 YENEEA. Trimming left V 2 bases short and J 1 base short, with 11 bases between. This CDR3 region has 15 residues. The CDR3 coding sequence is TGTGCCAGCAGCTTACCCGGGGGTCCCCAAGAGACCCAGTACTTC. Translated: CASSLPGGPQETQYF.

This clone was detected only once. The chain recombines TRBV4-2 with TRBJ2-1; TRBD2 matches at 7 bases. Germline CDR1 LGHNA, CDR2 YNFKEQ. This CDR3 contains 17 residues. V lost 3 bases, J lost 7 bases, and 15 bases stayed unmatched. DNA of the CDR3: TGTGCCAGCAGCCATGGGATAGCGGGCCTCGGAGGAAATGAGCAGTTCTTC. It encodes CASSHGIAGLGGNEQFF.

This CDR3 reads CASSFFSGSSYEQYF. CDR3 sequence (DNA): TGTGCCAGCAGCTTCTTCTCTGGCAGCTCCTACGAGCAGTACTTC. This chain connects TRBV7-2 to TRBJ2-7; no definite D call. Per the germline V gene, CDR1 is SGHTA and CDR2 is FQGNSA. The V end lost 3 bases, the J end lost 0 bases, and 12 bases lay between the germline ends. The CDR3 runs 15 residues.

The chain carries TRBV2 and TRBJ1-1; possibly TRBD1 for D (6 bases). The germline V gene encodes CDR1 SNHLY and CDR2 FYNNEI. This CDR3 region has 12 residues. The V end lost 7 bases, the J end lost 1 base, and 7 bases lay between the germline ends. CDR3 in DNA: TGTGCCAGCAACAGGGAGAACACTGAAGCTTTCTTT. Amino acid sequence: CASNRENTEAFF.

CDR3 nucleotide sequence: TGCGCCAGCAGCCCCCACGTTGGGAGGAGGGCGGTGGAGCAGTACTTC. Translating gives CASSPHVGRRAVEQYF. This chain links TRBV4-1 with TRBJ2-7; D may be TRBD2 (6 bases). CDR3 length: 16 amino acids. The germline V gene encodes CDR1 MGHRA and CDR2 YSYEKL. V gave up 4 bases and J gave up 7 bases, with 23 bases separating them.

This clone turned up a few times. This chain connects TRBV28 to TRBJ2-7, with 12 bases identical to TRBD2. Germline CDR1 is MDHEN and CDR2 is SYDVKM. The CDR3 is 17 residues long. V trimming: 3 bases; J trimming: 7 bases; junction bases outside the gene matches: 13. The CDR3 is CASSFSSGRAYAGEQYF. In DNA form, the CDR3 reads TGTGCCAGCAGTTTTTCTAGCGGGAGGGCCTATGCGGGTGAGCAGTACTTC.

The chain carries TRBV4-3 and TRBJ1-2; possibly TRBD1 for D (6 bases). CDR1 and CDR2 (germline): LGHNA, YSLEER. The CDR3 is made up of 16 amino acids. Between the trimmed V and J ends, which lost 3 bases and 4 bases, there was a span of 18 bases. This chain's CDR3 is CASSQEPPGAFYGYTF. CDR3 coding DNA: TGCGCCAGCAGCCAGGAACCACCAGGGGCTTTCTATGGCTACACCTTC.

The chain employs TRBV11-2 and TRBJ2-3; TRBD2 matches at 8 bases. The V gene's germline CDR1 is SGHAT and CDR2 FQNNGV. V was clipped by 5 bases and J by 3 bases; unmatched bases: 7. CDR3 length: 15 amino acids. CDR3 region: CASSAPGLDTDTQYF. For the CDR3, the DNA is TGTGCCAGCAGCGCACCGGGACTAGATACAGATACGCAGTATTTT.

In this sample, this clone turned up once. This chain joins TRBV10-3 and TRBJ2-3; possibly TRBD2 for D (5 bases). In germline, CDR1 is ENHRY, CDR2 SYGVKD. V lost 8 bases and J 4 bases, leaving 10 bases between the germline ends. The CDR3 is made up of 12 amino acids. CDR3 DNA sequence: TGTGCCATCGGACGGGGTTCAGATACGCAGTATTTT. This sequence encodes CAIGRGSDTQYF.

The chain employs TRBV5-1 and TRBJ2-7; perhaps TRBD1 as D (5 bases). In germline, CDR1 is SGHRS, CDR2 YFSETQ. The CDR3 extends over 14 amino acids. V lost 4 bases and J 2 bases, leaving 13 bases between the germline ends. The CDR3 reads CASSQGRGAYEQYF. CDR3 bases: TGCGCCAGCAGCCAGGGCCGCGGAGCCTACGAGCAGTACTTC.

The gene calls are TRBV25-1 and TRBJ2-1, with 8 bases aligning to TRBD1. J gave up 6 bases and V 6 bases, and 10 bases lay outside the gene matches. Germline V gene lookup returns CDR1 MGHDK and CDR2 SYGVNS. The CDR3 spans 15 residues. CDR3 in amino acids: CASRTDRGGSNEQFF. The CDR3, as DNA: TGTGCCAGCAGGACCGACAGGGGAGGTAGCAATGAGCAGTTCTTC.

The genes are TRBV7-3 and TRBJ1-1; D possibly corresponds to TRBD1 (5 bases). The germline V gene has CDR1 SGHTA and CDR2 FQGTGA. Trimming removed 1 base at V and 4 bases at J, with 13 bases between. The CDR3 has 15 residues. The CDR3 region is CASSLKGDWSTEAFF. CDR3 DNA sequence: TGTGCCAGCAGCTTAAAAGGGGATTGGAGCACTGAAGCTTTCTTT.

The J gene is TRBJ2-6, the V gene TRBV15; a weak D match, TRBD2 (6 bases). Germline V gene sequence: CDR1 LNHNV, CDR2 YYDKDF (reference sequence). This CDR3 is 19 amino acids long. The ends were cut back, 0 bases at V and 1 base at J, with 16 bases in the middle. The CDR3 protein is CATSRDRRDRLSGANVLTF. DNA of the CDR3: TGTGCCACCAGCAGAGATAGGAGGGACCGACTTTCTGGGGCCAACGTCCTGACTTTC.

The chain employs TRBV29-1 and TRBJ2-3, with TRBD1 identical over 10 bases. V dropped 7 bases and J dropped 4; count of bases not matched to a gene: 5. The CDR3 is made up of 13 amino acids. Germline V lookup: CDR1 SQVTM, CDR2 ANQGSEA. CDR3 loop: CSGGQGVADTQYF. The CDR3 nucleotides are TGCAGCGGCGGACAGGGGGTTGCAGATACGCAGTATTTT.

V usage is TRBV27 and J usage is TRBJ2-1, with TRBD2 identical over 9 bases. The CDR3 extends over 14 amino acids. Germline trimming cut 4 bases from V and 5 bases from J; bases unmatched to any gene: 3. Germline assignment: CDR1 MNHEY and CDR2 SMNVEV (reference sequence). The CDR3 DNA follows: TGTGCCAGCAGTTCTAGCGGGACAAACAATGAGCAGTTCTTC. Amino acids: CASSSSGTNNEQFF.

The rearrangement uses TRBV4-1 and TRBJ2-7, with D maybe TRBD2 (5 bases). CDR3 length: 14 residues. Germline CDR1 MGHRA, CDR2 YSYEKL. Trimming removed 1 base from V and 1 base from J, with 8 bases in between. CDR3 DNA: TGCGCCAGCAGCCAAGGAGGGTGGTCCTACGAGCAGTACTTC. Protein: CASSQGGWSYEQYF.

The CDR3 reads CASSEGSTEAFF. In DNA, the CDR3 is TGTGCCAGCAGTGAAGGGAGCACTGAAGCTTTCTTT. The chain joins TRBV6-1 to TRBJ1-1; D unclear. The CDR3 spans 12 residues. In germline, CDR1 is MNHNS, CDR2 SASEGT. Trimming cost V 1 base and J 4 bases, with 4 bases left between them.

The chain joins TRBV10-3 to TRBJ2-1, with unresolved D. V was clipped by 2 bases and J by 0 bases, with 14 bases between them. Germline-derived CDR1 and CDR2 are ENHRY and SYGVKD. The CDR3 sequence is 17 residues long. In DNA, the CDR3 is TGTGCCATCAGTGAGGCTAGGTCCCCCACCTCCTACAATGAGCAGTTCTTC. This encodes CAISEARSPTSYNEQFF.

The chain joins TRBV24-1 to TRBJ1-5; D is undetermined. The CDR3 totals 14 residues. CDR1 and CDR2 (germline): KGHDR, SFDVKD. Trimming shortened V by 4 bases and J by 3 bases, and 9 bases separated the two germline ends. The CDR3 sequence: CATSETRVNQPQHF. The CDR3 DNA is TGTGCCACCAGTGAAACTCGGGTCAATCAGCCCCAGCATTTT.

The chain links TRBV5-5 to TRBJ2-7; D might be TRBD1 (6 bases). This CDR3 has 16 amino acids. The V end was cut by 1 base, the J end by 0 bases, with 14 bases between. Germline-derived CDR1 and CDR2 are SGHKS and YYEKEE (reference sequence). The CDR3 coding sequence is TGTGCCAGCAGCTTGACCGACAGGCTCAGCTCCTACGAGCAGTACTTC. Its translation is CASSLTDRLSSYEQYF.

The CDR3 nucleotides read TGTGCCAGCTCACCACGAGGTGTTGCCAGAGAAGCTTTCTTT. It is translated as CASSPRGVAREAFF. The chain carries TRBV18 and TRBJ1-1; D gene unclear. The CDR3 sequence is 14 residues long. Germline CDR1 KGHSH, CDR2 LQKENI. V lost 1 base and J 8 bases, leaving 14 bases between the germline ends.

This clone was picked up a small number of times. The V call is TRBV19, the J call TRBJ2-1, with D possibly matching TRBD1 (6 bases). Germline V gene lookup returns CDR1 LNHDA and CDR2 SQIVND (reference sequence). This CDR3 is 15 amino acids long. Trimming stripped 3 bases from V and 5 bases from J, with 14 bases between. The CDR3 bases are TGTGCCAGTAGTATTGGAAGCAGGGGCCACAATGAGCAGTTCTTC. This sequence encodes CASSIGSRGHNEQFF. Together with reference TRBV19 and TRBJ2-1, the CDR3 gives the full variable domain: DGGITQSPKYLFRKEGQNVTLSCEQNLNHDAMYWYRQDPGQGLRLIYYSQIVNDFQKGDIAEGYSVSREKKESFPLTVTSAQKNPTAFYLCASSIGSRGHNEQFFGPGTRLTVL.

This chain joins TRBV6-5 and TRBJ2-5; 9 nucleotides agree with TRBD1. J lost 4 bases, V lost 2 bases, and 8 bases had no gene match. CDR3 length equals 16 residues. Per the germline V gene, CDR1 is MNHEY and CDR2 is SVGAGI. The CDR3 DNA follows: TGTGCCAGCAGTTACACCGGACAGGGGATGGGAGAGACCCAGTACTTC. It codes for CASSYTGQGMGETQYF.

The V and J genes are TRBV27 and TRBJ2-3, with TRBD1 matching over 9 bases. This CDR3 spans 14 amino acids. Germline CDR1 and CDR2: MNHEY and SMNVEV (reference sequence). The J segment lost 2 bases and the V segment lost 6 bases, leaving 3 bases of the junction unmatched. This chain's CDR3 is CASSGQGNTDTQYF. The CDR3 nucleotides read TGTGCCAGCAGCGGACAGGGGAACACAGATACGCAGTATTTT.